This T cell receptor (beta chain) is from a study of shared clonotypes between healthy human individuals. Regarding the study as a whole: Read depth was anticipated to influence clonotype sharing among donors.

Trimming stripped 0 bases from V and 5 bases from J, with 11 bases between. Looked up from germline, CDR1 is SGHNT and CDR2 is YYREEE (reference sequence). The CDR3 loop spans 14 amino acids. TCRdb's copy holds only in-frame clones and misses some; the assay was immunoSEQ multiplex PCR. The sample consists of millions of clones, roughly nine tenths of them appearing once. Concerning this clone: Its antigen is still unknown.

V gene TRBV5-4 combines with J gene TRBJ2-5, with a tentative D call TRBD1 (5 bases). Sequences were obtained from naive CD4+ T cells sorted from blood. Subset indicated: CD45RA+ positively selected. The source is a man younger than 35 in good health. CDR3 sequence: CASSLVGVTETQYF. CDR3 in DNA: TGTGCCAGCAGCTTGGTAGGGGTCACCGAGACCCAGTACTTC.